This entry concerns a single T cell receptor beta chain. What it binds is not known. This record comes from a study of T cell repertoires in cytomegalovirus infection. As for the study in general: The authors used CMV epitopes that were HLA-C-restricted (recently identified) and HLA-B-restricted (well studied). It was the public TCR beta signatures that indicated both CMV infection and matching HLA type. Study results and caveats: Dominating the ex vivo response were HLA-C-restricted CMV-specific TCR beta clonotypes. Carriage of CMV together with the relevant HLA was identifiable through cumulative public TCR beta family frequency.

A single record per CDR3 protein comes from TCRdb applying MiXCR to the reads. The sample has under 850,000 distinct CDR3 sequences, approximately 33% seen once. This CDR3 has 15 amino acids. Deletions cut 8 bases from V and 7 bases from J, with 23 bases between. Germline loops: CDR1 MNHNY, CDR2 SVGAGI (reference sequence). The material was cultured PBMCs, obtained from culture after CMV antigen stimulation. J is TRBJ2-5 and V is TRBV6-6, with D possibly called TRBD1 or TRBD2 (6 bases each). The clonotype was recovered from a human donor in good health (CMV status not recorded). Some clones in this sample may be carry-over from other donors' samples. The DNA for the CDR3 is TGTGCCAGCCGGCGACAGGCGATAACCGGGGGGACCCAGTACTTC. Amino acids: CASRRQAITGGTQYF.